This TCR beta chain was found in a study of regulatory T cells in long-lasting Graves disease. Study-level background: The term persistent Graves' disease signified upward of 5 years on antithyroid drugs with positive TSH receptor antibodies. Study-wide results and limits: Possibly, too few samples lowered accuracy. TRBV28, TRBJ1-2 and TRBJ2-5 were favored in persistent disease. Persistent patients had a count of shared public clonotypes (around 2,500) that exceeded that of new patients (about 970).

Ten or more counts support this clonotype. Its cognate antigen is unknown. Stated time point: persistent/refractory GD, antithyroid drugs over 5 years with positive TRAb. Following extraction of RNA from PBMCs, that RNA was used to make the TCR library. The CDR3 is made up of 12 amino acids. The junction had 4 bases not matched to a gene; V was cut back by 8 bases and J by 6 bases. CDR1 and CDR2 from the germline V gene are MNHEY and SMNVEV (reference sequence). Library construction for TCR beta used iRepertoire HTBI primers and Arm-PCR of CDR3 regions. TCRdb passed the multiplex PCR reads through MiXCR, listing each CDR3 protein once. The data contain 310,000 or so distinct CDR3 sequences, roughly 21% of them singletons.

The chain recombines TRBV27 with TRBJ2-7; TRBD2 matches 10 bases. This receptor was obtained from a female donor with Graves disease. Sequenced material: peripheral blood mononuclear cells (PBMCs), taken when the disease was refractory, from a patient treated with antithyroid drugs. The CDR3 bases are TGTGCCAGCGGGACTAGCGTTGGCGAGCAGTACTTC. Translation gives CASGTSVGEQYF.